A selection of T cell receptor beta chains follows, all from one sample in a study of blood T cell repertoires in COVID-19. Clones were sequenced by immunoSEQ multiplex PCR, and TCRdb holds only the in-frame ones, with some missing. Found here are 200,000 to 300,000 clones, roughly 89% of them singletons; the top ten hold 3.5% to 4%. The sequencing input was PBMCs or T cells enriched from blood (not recorded which). The receptors stem from a woman in her 30s with acute COVID-19. The CDR3 runs from the conserved cysteine through the conserved F or W. The D gene is left open where the match is weak. Some rows mark clone size as missing; the rest say once, few, many or name a class of expanded clone.

V gene	J gene	clone size	D gene	CDR3 protein	CDR3 DNA
TRBV7-9	TRBJ1-4	.	.	CASSPKAANEKLFF	TGTGCCAGCAGCCCCAAGGCGGCGAATGAAAAACTGTTTTTT
TRBV4-3	TRBJ1-2	.	.	CASSSGLNYGYTF	TGCGCCAGCAGCTCCGGACTTAACTATGGCTACACCTTC
TRBV30	TRBJ1-1	.	.	CAWSVGQGTEAFF	TGTGCCTGGAGTGTAGGGCAGGGCACTGAAGCTTTCTTT
TRBV19	TRBJ1-1	.	.	CASSPTTSNTEAFF	TGTGCCAGTAGTCCCACAACAAGTAACACTGAAGCTTTCTTT
TRBV6-1	TRBJ1-5	.	TRBD1	CASSDRGSNQPQHF	TGTGCCAGCAGTGACAGGGGGAGCAATCAGCCCCAGCATTTT
TRBV19	TRBJ1-5	.	.	CASSIQALTSNQPQHF	TGTGCCAGTAGTATACAGGCCCTTACTAGCAATCAGCCCCAGCATTTT
TRBV19	TRBJ1-2	.	.	CASSPQGFYGYTF	TGTGCCAGTAGTCCACAGGGATTCTATGGCTACACCTTC
TRBV19	TRBJ1-4	.	.	CASSMVQGLATNEKLFF	TGTGCCAGTAGTATGGTGCAGGGCTTAGCAACTAATGAAAAACTGTTTTTT
TRBV7-9	TRBJ1-1	.	.	CASSVEQGTPAFF	TGTGCCAGCAGCGTGGAGCAGGGTACACCCGCTTTCTTT
TRBV10-3	TRBJ1-1	.	TRBD1	CAISKTGVGSTEAFF	TGTGCCATCAGTAAAACAGGGGTAGGGAGCACTGAAGCTTTCTTT
TRBV2	TRBJ2-6	.	.	CASSADFSGANVLTF	TGTGCCAGCAGTGCGGACTTCTCTGGGGCCAACGTCCTGACTTTC
TRBV5-1	TRBJ1-6	.	TRBD1	CASSFEGAHSSPLHF	TGCGCCAGCAGCTTCGAGGGGGCCCATAGCTCACCCCTCCACTTT
TRBV4-1	TRBJ1-5	.	TRBD1	CASSQYTPEGTGRSQPQHF	TGCGCCAGCAGCCAGTATACCCCGGAAGGGACAGGGAGGAGTCAGCCCCAGCATTTT
TRBV5-4	TRBJ2-5	.	.	CASSNGAAQETQYF	TGTGCCAGCTCAAATGGGGCAGCCCAAGAGACCCAGTACTTC
TRBV28	TRBJ1-5	once	TRBD1	CASSLGTGGQQPQHF	TGTGCCAGCAGTTTAGGGACAGGGGGCCAGCAGCCCCAGCATTTT
TRBV6-1	TRBJ1-2	.	TRBD1	CASSEPGTGRGYTF	TGTGCCAGCAGTGAACCCGGGACAGGGCGAGGCTACACCTTC
TRBV30	TRBJ2-3	.	.	CAWSVLHDTQYF	TGTGCCTGGAGTGTACTTCACGATACGCAGTATTTT
TRBV7-9	TRBJ2-2	once	TRBD2	CASTPRGAGGNTGELFF	TGTGCCAGCACCCCCCGTGGGGCGGGGGGCAACACCGGGGAGCTGTTTTTT
TRBV7-2	TRBJ2-7	.	TRBD1	CASSPPGTGFTSQYF	TGTGCCAGCAGCCCTCCCGGGACAGGGTTCACCTCTCAGTACTTC
TRBV27	TRBJ1-2	.	.	CASSLGRAYGYTF	TGTGCCAGCAGTTTAGGCAGGGCCTATGGCTACACCTTC
TRBV5-5	TRBJ2-1	once	.	CASSLPGAYEQFF	TGTGCCAGCAGCTTACCAGGGGCCTATGAGCAGTTCTTC
TRBV7-9	TRBJ2-2	.	.	CASSRVTGELFF	TGTGCCAGCAGCCGGGTCACCGGGGAGCTGTTTTTT
TRBV19	TRBJ1-3	.	TRBD1	CASSLDRGSGNTIYF	TGTGCCAGTAGCCTGGACAGGGGTAGTGGAAACACCATATATTTT
TRBV10-3	TRBJ1-1	.	.	CAIQKTGDTEAFF	TGTGCCATCCAGAAGACAGGCGACACTGAAGCTTTCTTT
TRBV27	TRBJ1-2	.	.	CASSEGANYGYTF	TGTGCCAGCAGTGAGGGTGCGAACTATGGCTACACCTTC
TRBV18	TRBJ2-5	.	.	CASSPVGTSETQYF	TGTGCCAGCTCACCAGTGGGGACTTCGGAGACCCAGTACTTC
TRBV10-1	TRBJ2-3	.	.	CASSPSGYSDTQYF	TGCGCCAGCAGTCCTTCAGGATATTCAGATACGCAGTATTTT
TRBV5-1	TRBJ2-7	.	.	CASSNRDFLSYEQYF	TGCGCCAGCAGCAACCGGGACTTTCTCTCCTACGAGCAGTACTTC
TRBV7-9	TRBJ2-2	.	TRBD1	CASSLGQGENTGELFF	TGTGCCAGCAGCTTAGGACAGGGGGAGAACACCGGGGAGCTGTTTTTT
TRBV11-3	TRBJ1-6	once	TRBD1	CALRGTANSPLHF	TGTGCCCTCCGTGGGACAGCTAATTCACCCCTCCACTTT
TRBV29-1	TRBJ1-2	.	.	CSVLPGLGYGYTF	TGCAGCGTACTTCCGGGACTCGGCTATGGCTACACCTTC
TRBV19	TRBJ2-1	.	.	CASSYPGTTYNEQFF	TGTGCCAGTAGTTACCCAGGGACAACCTACAATGAGCAGTTCTTC
TRBV9	TRBJ2-2	.	TRBD1	CASSVSGTVDTGELFF	TGTGCCAGCAGCGTATCCGGGACAGTAGACACCGGGGAGCTGTTTTTT
TRBV5-5	TRBJ2-3	.	.	CASSSGVATDTQYF	TGTGCCAGCAGCTCAGGGGTGGCCACAGATACGCAGTATTTT
TRBV28	TRBJ1-1	.	.	CASSLGQTLNTEAFF	TGTGCCAGCAGTCTCGGACAGACCTTGAACACTGAAGCTTTCTTT
TRBV11-3	TRBJ2-7	once	.	CASSLSRVNEQYF	TGTGCCAGCAGCTTATCTCGAGTGAACGAGCAGTACTTC
TRBV6-2/TRBV6-3	TRBJ1-1	.	.	CASSYDGGSTEAFF	TGTGCCAGCAGTTACGACGGGGGGAGCACTGAAGCTTTCTTT
TRBV4-3	TRBJ2-1	.	.	CASSHGQYNEQFF	TGCGCCAGCAGCCATGGACAGTACAATGAGCAGTTCTTC
TRBV2	TRBJ1-1	.	.	CATRGAGTEAFF	TGTGCCACGCGGGGAGCGGGCACTGAAGCTTTCTTT
TRBV29-1	TRBJ1-2	.	TRBD1	CSVGGTGGSGYTF	TGCAGCGTTGGTGGGACAGGGGGCTCGGGCTACACCTTC
TRBV6-5	TRBJ1-1	.	TRBD1	CASVPIGTATEAFF	TGTGCCAGCGTGCCCATTGGGACAGCCACTGAAGCTTTCTTT